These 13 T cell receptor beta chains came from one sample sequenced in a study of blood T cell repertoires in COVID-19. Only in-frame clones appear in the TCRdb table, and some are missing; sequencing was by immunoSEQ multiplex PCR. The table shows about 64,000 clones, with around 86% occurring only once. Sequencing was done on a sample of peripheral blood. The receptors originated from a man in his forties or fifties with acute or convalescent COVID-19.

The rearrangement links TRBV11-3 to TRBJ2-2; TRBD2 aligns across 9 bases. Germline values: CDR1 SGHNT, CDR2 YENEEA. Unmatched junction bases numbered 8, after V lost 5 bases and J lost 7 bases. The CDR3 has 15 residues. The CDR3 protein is CASSPGSGGHGELFF. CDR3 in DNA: TGTGCCAGCAGCCCTGGAAGCGGGGGGCACGGGGAGCTGTTTTTT.

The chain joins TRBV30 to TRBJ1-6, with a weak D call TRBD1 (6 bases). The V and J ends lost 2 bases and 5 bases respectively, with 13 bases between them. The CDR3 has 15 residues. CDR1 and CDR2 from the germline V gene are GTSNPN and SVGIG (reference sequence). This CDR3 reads CAWSTGDKNNSPLHF. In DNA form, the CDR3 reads TGTGCCTGGAGTACCGGGGACAAGAATAATTCACCCCTCCACTTT.

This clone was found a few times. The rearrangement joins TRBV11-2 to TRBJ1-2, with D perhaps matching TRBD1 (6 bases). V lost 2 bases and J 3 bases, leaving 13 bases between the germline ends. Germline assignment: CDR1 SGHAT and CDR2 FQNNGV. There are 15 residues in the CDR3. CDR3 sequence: CASSLTTGRDYGYTF. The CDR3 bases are TGTGCCAGCAGCTTAACCACAGGGAGAGACTATGGCTACACCTTC.

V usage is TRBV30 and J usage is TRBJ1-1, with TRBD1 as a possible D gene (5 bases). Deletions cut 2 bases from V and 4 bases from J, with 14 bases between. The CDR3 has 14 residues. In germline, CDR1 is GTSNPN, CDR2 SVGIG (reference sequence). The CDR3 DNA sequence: TGTGCCTGGAGTAATGACCCGGGGGGCACTGAAGCTTTCTTT. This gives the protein CAWSNDPGGTEAFF. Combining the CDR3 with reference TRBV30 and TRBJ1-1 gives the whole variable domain SQTIHQWPATLVQPVGSPLSLECTVEGTSNPNLYWYRQAAGRGLQLLFYSVGIGQISSEVPQNLSASRPQDRQFILSSKKLLLSDSGFYLCAWSNDPGGTEAFFGQGTRLTVV.

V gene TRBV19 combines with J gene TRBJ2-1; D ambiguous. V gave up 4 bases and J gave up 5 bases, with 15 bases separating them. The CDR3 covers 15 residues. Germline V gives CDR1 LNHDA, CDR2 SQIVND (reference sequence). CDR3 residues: CASSKYAYFNNEQFF. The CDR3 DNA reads TGTGCCAGTAGTAAGTATGCCTACTTTAACAATGAGCAGTTCTTC.

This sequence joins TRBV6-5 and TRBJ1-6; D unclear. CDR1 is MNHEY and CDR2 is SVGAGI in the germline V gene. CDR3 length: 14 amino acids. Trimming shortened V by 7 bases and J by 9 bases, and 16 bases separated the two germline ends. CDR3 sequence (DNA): TGTGCCAGCACCGTATCCCGGACTGGTTCACCCCTCCACTTT. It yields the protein CASTVSRTGSPLHF.

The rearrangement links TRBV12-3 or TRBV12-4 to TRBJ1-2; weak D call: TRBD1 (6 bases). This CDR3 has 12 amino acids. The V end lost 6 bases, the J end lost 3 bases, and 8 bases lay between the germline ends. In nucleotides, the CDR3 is TGTGCCAGCAGCGAGGGGGACTATGGCTACACCTTC. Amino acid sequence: CASSEGDYGYTF.

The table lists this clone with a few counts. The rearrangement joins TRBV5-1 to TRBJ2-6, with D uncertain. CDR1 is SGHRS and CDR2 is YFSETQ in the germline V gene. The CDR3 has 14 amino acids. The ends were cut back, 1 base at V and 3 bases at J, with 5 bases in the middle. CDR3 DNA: TGCGCCAGCAGCTTGACTGATGGGGCCAACGTCCTGACTTTC. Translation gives CASSLTDGANVLTF.

This CDR3 is CASSQALGDSGNTIYF. The CDR3 DNA sequence: TGTGCCAGCAGCCAAGCCTTAGGGGACTCTGGAAACACCATATATTTT. J is TRBJ1-3 and V is TRBV4-2; D may be TRBD1 (5 bases). V lost 1 base, J lost 0 bases, and 10 bases lay in between. This CDR3 has 16 amino acids. Per the germline V gene, CDR1 is LGHNA and CDR2 is YNFKEQ.

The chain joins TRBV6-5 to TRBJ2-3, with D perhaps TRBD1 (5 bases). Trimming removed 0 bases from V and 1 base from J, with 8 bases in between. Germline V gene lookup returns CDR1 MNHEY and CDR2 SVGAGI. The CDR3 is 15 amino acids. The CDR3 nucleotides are TGTGCCAGCAGTTACTCAGACAGCGGCACAGATACGCAGTATTTT. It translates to CASSYSDSGTDTQYF.

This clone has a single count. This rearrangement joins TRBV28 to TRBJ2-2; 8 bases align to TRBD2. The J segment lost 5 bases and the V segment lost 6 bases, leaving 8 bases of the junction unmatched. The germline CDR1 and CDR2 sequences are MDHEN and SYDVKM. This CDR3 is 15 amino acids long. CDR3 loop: CASSSGGAPTGELFF. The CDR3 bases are TGTGCCAGCAGCTCCGGGGGGGCCCCTACCGGGGAGCTGTTTTTT.

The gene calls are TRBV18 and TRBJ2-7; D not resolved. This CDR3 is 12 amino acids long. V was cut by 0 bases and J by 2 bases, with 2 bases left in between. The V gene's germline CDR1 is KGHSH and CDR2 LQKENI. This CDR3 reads CASSPPTYEQYF. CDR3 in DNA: TGTGCCAGCTCACCACCTACCTACGAGCAGTACTTC. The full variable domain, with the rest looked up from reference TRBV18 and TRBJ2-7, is NAGVMQNPRHLVRRRGQEARLRCSPMKGHSHVYWYRQLPEEGLKFMVYLQKENIIDESGMPKERFSAEFPKEGPSILRIQQVVRGDSAAYFCASSPPTYEQYFGPGTRLTVT.

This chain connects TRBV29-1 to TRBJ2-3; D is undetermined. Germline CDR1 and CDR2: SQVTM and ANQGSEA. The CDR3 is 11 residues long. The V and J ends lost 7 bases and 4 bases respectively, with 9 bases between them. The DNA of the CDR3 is TGCAGCGCAGGCCTTTCAGATACGCAGTATTTT. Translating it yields CSAGLSDTQYF.